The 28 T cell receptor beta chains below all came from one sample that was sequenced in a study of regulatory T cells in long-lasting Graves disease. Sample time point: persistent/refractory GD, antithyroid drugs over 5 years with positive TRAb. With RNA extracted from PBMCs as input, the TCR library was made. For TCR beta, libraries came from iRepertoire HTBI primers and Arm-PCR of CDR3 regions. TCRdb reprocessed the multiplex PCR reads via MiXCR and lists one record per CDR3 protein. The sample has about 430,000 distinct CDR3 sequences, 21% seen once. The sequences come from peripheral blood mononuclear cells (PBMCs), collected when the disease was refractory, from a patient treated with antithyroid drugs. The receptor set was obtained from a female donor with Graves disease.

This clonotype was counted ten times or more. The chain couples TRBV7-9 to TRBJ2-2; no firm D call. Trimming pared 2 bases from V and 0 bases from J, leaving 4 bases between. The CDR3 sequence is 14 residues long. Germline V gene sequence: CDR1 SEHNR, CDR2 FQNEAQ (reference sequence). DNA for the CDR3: TGTGCCAGCAGCTTACAGCCGAACACCGGGGAGCTGTTTTTT. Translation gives CASSLQPNTGELFF.

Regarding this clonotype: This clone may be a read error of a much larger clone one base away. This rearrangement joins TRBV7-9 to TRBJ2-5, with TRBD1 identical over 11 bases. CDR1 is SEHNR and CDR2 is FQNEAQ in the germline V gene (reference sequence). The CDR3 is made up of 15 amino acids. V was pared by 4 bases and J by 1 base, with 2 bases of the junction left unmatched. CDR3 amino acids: CASSWDRGFQETQYF. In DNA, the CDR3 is TGTGCCAGCAGCTGGGACAGGGGGTTCCAAGAGACCCAGTACTTC.

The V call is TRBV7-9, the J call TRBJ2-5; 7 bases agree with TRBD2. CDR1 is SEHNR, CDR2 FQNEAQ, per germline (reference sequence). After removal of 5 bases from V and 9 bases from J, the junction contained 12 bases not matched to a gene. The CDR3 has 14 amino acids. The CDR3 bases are TGTGCCAGCAGCCCTAAAGCGGGATCGAATCCCCAGTACTTC. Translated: CASSPKAGSNPQYF.

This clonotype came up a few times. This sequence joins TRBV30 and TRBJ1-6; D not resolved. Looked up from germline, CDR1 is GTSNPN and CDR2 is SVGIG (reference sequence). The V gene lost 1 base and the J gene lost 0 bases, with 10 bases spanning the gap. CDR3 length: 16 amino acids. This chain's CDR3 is CAWSAVGSSYNSPLHF. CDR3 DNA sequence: TGTGCCTGGAGTGCGGTCGGCAGCTCCTATAATTCACCCCTCCACTTT.

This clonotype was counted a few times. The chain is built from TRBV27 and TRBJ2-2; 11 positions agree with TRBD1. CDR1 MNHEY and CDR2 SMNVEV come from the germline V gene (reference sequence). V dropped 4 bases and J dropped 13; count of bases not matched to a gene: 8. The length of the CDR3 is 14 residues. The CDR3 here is CASSSGQGGRGLFF. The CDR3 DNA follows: TGTGCCAGCAGTTCGGGACAGGGGGGCAGGGGGCTGTTTTTT.

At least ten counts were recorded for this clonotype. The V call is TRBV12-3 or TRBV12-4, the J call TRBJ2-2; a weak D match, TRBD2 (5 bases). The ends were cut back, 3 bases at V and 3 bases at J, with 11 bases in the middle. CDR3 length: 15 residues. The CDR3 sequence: CASSLRADYTGELFF. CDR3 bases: TGTGCCAGCAGTTTGCGAGCGGATTACACCGGGGAGCTGTTTTTT.

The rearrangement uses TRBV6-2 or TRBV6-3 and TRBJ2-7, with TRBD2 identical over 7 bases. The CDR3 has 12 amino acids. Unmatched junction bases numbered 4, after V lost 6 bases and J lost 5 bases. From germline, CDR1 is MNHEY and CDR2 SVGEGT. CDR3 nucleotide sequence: TGTGCCAGCAGGGGAGGGGTACACGAGCAGTACTTC. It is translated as CASRGGVHEQYF.

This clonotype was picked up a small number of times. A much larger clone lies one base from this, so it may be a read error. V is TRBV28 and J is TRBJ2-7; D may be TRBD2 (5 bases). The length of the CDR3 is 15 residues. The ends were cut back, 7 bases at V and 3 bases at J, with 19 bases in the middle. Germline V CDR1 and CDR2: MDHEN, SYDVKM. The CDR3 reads CASTLRTGGNYEQYF. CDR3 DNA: TGTGCCAGCACCCTTAGGACTGGCGGAAACTACGAGCAGTACTTC.

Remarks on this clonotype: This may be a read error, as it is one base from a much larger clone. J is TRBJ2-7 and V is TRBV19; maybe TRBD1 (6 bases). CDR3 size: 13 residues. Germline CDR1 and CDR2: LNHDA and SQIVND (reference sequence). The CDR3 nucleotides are TGTGCCAGTAGTTCCGGGACACCGGGCGAGCAGTGCTTC. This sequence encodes CASSSGTPGEQCF.

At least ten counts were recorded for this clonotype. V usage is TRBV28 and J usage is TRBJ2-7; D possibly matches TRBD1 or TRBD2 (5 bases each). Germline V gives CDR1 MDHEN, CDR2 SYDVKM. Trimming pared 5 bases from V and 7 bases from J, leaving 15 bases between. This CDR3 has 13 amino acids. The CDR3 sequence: CASSDPVEGEQYF. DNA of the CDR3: TGTGCCAGCAGTGACCCCGTTGAGGGGGAGCAGTACTTC.

The CDR3 loop reads CASSEGTDRTEAFF. The DNA of the CDR3 is TGCGCCAGCAGTGAAGGCACGGATCGGACTGAAGCTTTCTTT. This chain connects TRBV10-1 to TRBJ1-1; D ambiguous. CDR3 length: 14 residues. CDR1 is WNHNN and CDR2 is SYGVQD in the germline V gene (reference sequence). Deletions cut 3 bases from V and 5 bases from J, with 13 bases between.

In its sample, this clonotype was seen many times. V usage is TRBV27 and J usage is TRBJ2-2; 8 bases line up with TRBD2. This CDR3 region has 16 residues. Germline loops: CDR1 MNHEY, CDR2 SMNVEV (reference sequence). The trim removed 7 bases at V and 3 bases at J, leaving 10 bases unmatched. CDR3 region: CASNRQAGVDTGELFF. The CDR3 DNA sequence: TGTGCCAGCAACCGCCAAGCGGGAGTTGACACCGGGGAGCTGTTTTTT.

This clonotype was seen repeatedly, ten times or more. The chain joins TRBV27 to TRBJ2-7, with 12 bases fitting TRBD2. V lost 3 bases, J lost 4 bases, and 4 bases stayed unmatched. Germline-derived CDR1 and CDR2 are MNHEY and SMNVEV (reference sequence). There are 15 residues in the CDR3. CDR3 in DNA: TGTGCCAGCAGTTTGGCGACTAGCGGGAGATACGAGCAGTACTTC. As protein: CASSLATSGRYEQYF.

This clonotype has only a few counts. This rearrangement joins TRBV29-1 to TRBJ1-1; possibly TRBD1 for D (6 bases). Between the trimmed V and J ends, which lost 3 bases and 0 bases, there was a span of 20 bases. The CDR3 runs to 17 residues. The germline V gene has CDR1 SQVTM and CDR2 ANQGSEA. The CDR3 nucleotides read TGCAGCGTTGATATCTGGACAGAAACACGGATGAACACTGAAGCTTTCTTT. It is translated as CSVDIWTETRMNTEAFF.

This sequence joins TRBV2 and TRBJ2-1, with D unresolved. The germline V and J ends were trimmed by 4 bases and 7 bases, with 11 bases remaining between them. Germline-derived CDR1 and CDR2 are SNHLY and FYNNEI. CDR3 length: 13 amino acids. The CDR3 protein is CASSVRTLNEQFF. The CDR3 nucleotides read TGTGCCAGCAGTGTACGAACCCTGAATGAGCAGTTCTTC.

The CDR3 here is CSAHREYEQYF. DNA of the CDR3: TGCAGTGCTCACAGGGAATACGAGCAGTACTTC. J is TRBJ2-7 and V is TRBV20-1; perhaps TRBD1 as D (6 bases). V lost 5 bases and J 4 bases, leaving 9 bases between the germline ends. The V gene's germline CDR1 is DFQATT and CDR2 SNEGSKA (reference sequence). The CDR3 is 11 amino acids.

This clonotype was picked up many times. CDR3 DNA: TGTGCCAGCAGCTTAGCCGTGGGACAGGGAAACATTCAGTACTTC. It yields the protein CASSLAVGQGNIQYF. The chain links TRBV7-9 to TRBJ2-4; 9 bases line up with TRBD1. The CDR3 has 15 amino acids. V lost 0 bases and J lost 6; bases outside the gene matches: 3. Germline CDR1 reads SEHNR; CDR2 reads FQNEAQ (reference sequence).

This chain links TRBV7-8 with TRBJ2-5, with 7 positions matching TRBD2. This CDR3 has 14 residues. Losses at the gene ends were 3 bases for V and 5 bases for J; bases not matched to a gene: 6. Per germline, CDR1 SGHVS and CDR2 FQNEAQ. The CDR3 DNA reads TGTGCCAGCAGCTTCCGGGGGGAGGGGGAGACCCAGTACTTC. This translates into CASSFRGEGETQYF. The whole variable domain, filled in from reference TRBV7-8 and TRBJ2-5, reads GAGVSQSPRYKVAKRGQDVALRCDPISGHVSLFWYQQALGQGPEFLTYFQNEAQLDKSGLPSDRFFAERPEGSVSTLKIQRTQQEDSAVYLCASSFRGEGETQYFGPGTRLLVL.

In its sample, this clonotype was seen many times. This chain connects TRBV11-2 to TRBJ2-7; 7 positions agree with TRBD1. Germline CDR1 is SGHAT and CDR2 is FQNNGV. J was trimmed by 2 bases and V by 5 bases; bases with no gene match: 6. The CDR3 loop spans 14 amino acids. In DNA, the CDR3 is TGTGCCAGCAGCCAGAGGACAGGCCCCTACGAGCAGTACTTC. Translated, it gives CASSQRTGPYEQYF.

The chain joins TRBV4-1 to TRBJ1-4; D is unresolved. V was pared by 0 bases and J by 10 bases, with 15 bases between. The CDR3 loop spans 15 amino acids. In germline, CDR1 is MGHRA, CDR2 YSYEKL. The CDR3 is CASSQDLTGPLKLFF. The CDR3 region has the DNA TGCGCCAGCAGCCAAGACCTAACGGGCCCACTAAAACTGTTTTTT.

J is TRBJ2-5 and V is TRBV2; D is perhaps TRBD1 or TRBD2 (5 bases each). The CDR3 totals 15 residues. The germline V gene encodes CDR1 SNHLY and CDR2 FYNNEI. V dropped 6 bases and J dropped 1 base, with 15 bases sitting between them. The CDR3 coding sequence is TGTGCCAGCAGCTTCCACCCGGGACCCCAAGAGACCCAGTACTTC. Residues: CASSFHPGPQETQYF.

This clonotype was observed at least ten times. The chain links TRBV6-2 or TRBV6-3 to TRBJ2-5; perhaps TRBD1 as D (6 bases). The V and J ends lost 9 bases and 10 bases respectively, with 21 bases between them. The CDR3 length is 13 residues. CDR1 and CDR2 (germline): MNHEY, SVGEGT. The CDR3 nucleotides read TGTGCCAGTCAAGGGGACACCGGATGGAGCCAGTACTTC. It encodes CASQGDTGWSQYF.

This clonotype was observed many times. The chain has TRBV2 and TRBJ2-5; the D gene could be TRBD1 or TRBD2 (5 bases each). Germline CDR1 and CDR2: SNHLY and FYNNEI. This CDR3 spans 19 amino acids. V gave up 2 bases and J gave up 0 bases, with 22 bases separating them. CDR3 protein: CASSEFQRPVRGDQETQYF. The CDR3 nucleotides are TGTGCCAGCAGTGAATTTCAGAGACCCGTAAGAGGGGACCAAGAGACCCAGTACTTC.

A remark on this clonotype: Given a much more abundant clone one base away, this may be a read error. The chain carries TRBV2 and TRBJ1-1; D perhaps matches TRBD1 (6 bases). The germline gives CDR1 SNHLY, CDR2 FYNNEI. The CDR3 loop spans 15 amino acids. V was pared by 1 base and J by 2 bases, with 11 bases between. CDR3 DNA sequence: TGTGCCAGCAGTGAAGACAGGGCAGCAAACACTGAAGCTTTCTTT. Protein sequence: CASSEDRAANTEAFF.

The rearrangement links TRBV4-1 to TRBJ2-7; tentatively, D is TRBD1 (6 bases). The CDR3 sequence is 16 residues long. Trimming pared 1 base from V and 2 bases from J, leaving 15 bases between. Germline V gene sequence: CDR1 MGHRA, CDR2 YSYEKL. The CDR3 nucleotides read TGCGCCAGCAGCCAAGGGGGGCTAGCCGCAACCTACGAGCAGTACTTC. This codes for CASSQGGLAATYEQYF.

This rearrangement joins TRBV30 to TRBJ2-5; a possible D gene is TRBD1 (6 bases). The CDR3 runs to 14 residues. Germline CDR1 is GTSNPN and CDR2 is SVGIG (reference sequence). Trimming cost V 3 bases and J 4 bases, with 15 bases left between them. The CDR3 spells CAWSVGGLGETQYF. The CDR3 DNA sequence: TGTGCCTGGAGCGTTGGGGGCCTGGGAGAGACCCAGTACTTC.

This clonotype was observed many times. The CDR3 coding sequence is TGCAGCGACCCTGACCCAGGAGCTGAAGCTTTCTTT. Protein: CSDPDPGAEAFF. This sequence joins TRBV29-1 and TRBJ1-1; D remains ambiguous. The CDR3 is made up of 12 amino acids. Germline V gives CDR1 SQVTM, CDR2 ANQGSEA. V was shortened by 7 bases and J by 6 bases, with 15 bases between the two germline ends.

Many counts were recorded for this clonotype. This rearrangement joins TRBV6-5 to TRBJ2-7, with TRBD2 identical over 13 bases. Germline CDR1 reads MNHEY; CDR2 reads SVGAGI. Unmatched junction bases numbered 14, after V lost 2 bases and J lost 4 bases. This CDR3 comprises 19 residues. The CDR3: CASSYLIPRLAGGGYEQYF. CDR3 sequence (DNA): TGTGCCAGCAGTTACCTCATTCCTCGACTAGCGGGAGGAGGGTACGAGCAGTACTTC.